These 7 T cell receptor beta chains came from one sample sequenced in a study of T cell responses to AZD1222 COVID-19 vaccine. Only in-frame clones appear in the TCRdb table, and some are missing; sequencing was by immunoSEQ multiplex PCR. The sample lists about 140,000 clones; 92% were seen once. The source was peripheral blood, collected 28 days after the second AZD1222 dose. Receptor source: an adult who received the AZD1222 COVID-19 vaccine.

As regards this clone: One junction end does not reproduce the germline sequence, and a read error may be involved. The CDR3 nucleotides are TGTGCGAGTATGCGGGGAAACATTCAGTACTTC. It is translated as CASMRGNIQYF. J is TRBJ2-4 and V is TRBV19; D is possibly TRBD2 (6 bases). CDR1 and CDR2 (germline): LNHDA, SQIVND (reference sequence). The CDR3 is made up of 11 amino acids.

The V gene is TRBV18, the J gene TRBJ1-1; no clear D. CDR1 is KGHSH, CDR2 LQKENI, per germline. The length of the CDR3 is 13 residues. Trimming stripped 11 bases from V and 0 bases from J, with 13 bases between. In DNA form, the CDR3 reads TGTGCCGGCCAACAGATTTTGAACACTGAAGCTTTCTTT. It specifies CAGQQILNTEAFF.

This chain joins TRBV9 and TRBJ2-2, with 8 bases fitting TRBD2. V lost 0 bases and J lost 5; bases outside the gene matches: 3. The germline V gene has CDR1 SGDLS and CDR2 YYNGEE. The CDR3 totals 15 residues. CDR3 sequence (DNA): TGTGCCAGCAGCGTAGGGGCTAGCGGGACCGGGGAGCTGTTTTTT. The encoded protein is CASSVGASGTGELFF. Variable domain in full (rest from reference TRBV9 and TRBJ2-2): DSGVTQTPKHLITATGQRVTLRCSPRSGDLSVYWYQQSLDQGLQFLIQYYNGEERAKGNILERFSAQQFPDLHSELNLSSLELGDSALYFCASSVGASGTGELFFGEGSRLTVL.

The J gene is TRBJ1-1, the V gene TRBV19; maybe TRBD1 (5 bases). This CDR3 contains 13 residues. The V end lost 7 bases, the J end lost 0 bases, and 9 bases lay between the germline ends. Germline V gene data show CDR1 as LNHDA and CDR2 as SQIVND (reference sequence). The CDR3 here is CASNQGLNTEAFF. CDR3 nucleotides: TGTGCCAGTAACCAGGGCCTGAACACTGAAGCTTTCTTT.

The chain recombines TRBV6-5 with TRBJ2-4, with D perhaps TRBD1 or TRBD2 (5 bases each). Trimming left V 7 bases short and J 5 bases short, with 18 bases between. Germline CDR1 reads MNHEY; CDR2 reads SVGAGI. The CDR3 runs 15 residues. For the CDR3, the DNA is TGTGCCAGCACCGCTACCCCGGGACCTGAAAACATTCAGTACTTC. Its protein is CASTATPGPENIQYF.

V usage is TRBV5-1 and J usage is TRBJ1-2; 7 bases are a match to TRBD1. The germline V gene has CDR1 SGHRS and CDR2 YFSETQ. The trim removed 4 bases at V and 5 bases at J, leaving 2 bases unmatched. The CDR3 has 12 amino acids. The CDR3 here is CASSPQGYGYTF. CDR3 nucleotide sequence: TGCGCCAGCAGCCCACAGGGGTATGGCTACACCTTC.

The chain is built from TRBV28 and TRBJ1-6, with D perhaps matching TRBD1 (6 bases). Germline-derived CDR1 and CDR2 are MDHEN and SYDVKM. There are 14 residues in the CDR3. Trimming pared 7 bases from V and 13 bases from J, leaving 20 bases between. This chain's CDR3 is CASTDWGQGSPLHF. The CDR3 DNA sequence: TGTGCCAGCACGGACTGGGGGCAAGGCTCTCCCCTCCACTTT.